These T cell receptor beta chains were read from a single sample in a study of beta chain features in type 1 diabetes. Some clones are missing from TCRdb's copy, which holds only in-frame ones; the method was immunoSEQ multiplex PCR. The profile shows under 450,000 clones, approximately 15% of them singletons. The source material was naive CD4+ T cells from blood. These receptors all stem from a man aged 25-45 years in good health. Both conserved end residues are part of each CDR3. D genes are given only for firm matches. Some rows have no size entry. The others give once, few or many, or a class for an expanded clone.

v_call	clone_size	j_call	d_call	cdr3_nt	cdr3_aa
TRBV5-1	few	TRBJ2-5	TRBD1	TGCGCCAGCAGCGCCGGGACAGGGGGCAGTAAGACCCAGTACTTC	CASSAGTGGSKTQYF
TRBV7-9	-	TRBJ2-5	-	TGTGCCAGCAGCTTACATCAGGGGAAAGAGACCCAGTACTTC	CASSLHQGKETQYF
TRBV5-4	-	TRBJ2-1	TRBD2	TGTGCCGCCGGGGGGGTTGGAACGTACAATGAGCAGTTCTTC	CAAGGVGTYNEQFF
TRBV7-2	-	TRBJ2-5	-	TGTGCCAGCCGCCCAAGTGGGAGGGAGACCCAGTACTTC	CASRPSGRETQYF
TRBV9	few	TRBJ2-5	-	TGTGCCAGCAGCGTAGGGGGCCAGGCGGAGACCCAGTACTTC	CASSVGGQAETQYF
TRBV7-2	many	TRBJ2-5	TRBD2	TGTGCCAGCAGCTTAGGCGGGGGCCAAGAGACCCAGTACTTC	CASSLGGGQETQYF
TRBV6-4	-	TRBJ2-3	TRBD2	TGTGCCAGCAGTGACTCAGGGACTAGTAGTGCAGATACGCAGTATTTT	CASSDSGTSSADTQYF
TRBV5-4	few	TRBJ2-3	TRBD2	TGTGCCAGCAGCACCGGACTAGCGGGGATAAGCACAGATACGCAGTATTTT	CASSTGLAGISTDTQYF
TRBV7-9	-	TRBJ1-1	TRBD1	TGTGCCAGCAGCTTAGGGGGTTACAGGGGACGAAGTACTGAAGCTTTCTTT	CASSLGGYRGRSTEAFF
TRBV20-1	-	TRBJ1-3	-	TGCAGTGCTTTGAGGGGAAACACCATATATTTT	CSALRGNTIYF
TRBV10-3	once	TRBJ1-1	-	TGTGCCATCGGCAGGGGCACTGAAGCTTTCTTT	CAIGRGTEAFF
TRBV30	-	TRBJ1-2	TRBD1	TGTGCCTGGAGTCCAGGGGGCGCGGGCTACACCTTC	CAWSPGGAGYTF
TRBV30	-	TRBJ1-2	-	TGTGCCTGGAGTGCCGGGATCCACTATGGCTACACCTTC	CAWSAGIHYGYTF
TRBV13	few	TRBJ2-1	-	TGTGCCAGCAGCTTAAGCAAGGGTGTTCATGAGCAGTTCTTC	CASSLSKGVHEQFF
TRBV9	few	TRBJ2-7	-	TGTGCCAGCAGCGTAGATGGCGCCTCCTACGAGCAGTACTTC	CASSVDGASYEQYF
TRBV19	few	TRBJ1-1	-	TGTGCCAGTAGTATCCGGGAGGGCGCTTTCTTT	CASSIREGAFF
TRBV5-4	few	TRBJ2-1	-	TGTGCCAGCAGCTTGGTGGCGACCAATGAGCAGTTCTTC	CASSLVATNEQFF
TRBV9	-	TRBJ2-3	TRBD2	TGTGCCAGCAGCGAAACCAGCGGGAGCCTCACAGATACGCAGTATTTT	CASSETSGSLTDTQYF
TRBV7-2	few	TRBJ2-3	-	TGTGCCAGCAGCTTTATTCCGGGGGCCACAGATACGCAGTATTTT	CASSFIPGATDTQYF
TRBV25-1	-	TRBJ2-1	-	TGTGCCAGCAGTGAACAGGGGTGGTACAATGAGCAGTTCTTC	CASSEQGWYNEQFF
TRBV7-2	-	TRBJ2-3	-	TGTGCCAGCGCCGGCGACGGAGCAGATACGCAGTATTTT	CASAGDGADTQYF
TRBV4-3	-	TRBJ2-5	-	TGCGCCAGCAGCCAACGGGACGGAGAGACCCAGTACTTC	CASSQRDGETQYF
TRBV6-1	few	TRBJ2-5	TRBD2	TGTGCCAGCAGTGAAGGAAGCCTAGCGGGGAACCAAGAGACCCAGTACTTC	CASSEGSLAGNQETQYF
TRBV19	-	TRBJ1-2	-	TGTGCCAGTAGCATTAGGACAGATGGCTACACCTTC	CASSIRTDGYTF
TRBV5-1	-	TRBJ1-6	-	TGCGCCAGCAGCTTCGGGGTGAATAATTCACCCCTCCACTTT	CASSFGVNNSPLHF
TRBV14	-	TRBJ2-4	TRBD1	TGTGCCAGCAGCCAAGCAGGGGGTCGCATTCAGTACTTC	CASSQAGGRIQYF
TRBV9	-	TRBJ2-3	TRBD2	TGTGCCAGCAGCGTGGCGGGAGGTCGCACAGATACGCAGTATTTT	CASSVAGGRTDTQYF
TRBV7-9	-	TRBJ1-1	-	TGTGCCAGCAGCCTCTGGGCCCGGAAAACTGAAGCTTTCTTT	CASSLWARKTEAFF
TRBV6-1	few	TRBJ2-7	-	TGTGCCAGCAGTGAAGGTGGGGACTACGAGCAGTACTTC	CASSEGGDYEQYF
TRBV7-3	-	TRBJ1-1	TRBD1	TGTGCCAGCAGCCCCGGACAGGGGATGGGAAGAACTGAAGCTTTCTTT	CASSPGQGMGRTEAFF
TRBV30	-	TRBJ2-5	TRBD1	TGTGCCTGGTCCCGGGACAGGCAAGAGACCCAGTACTTC	CAWSRDRQETQYF
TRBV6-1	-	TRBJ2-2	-	TGTGCCAGCAGTCCTCGGGACAAGTTGACCGGGGAGCTGTTTTTT	CASSPRDKLTGELFF
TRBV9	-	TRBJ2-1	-	TGTGCCAGCAGCGTAGAAGGAAGGAATGAGCAGTTCTTC	CASSVEGRNEQFF
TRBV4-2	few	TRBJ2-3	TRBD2	TGTGCCAGCAGCCAAGGGGGGCTAGCGGGGCTCACAGATACGCAGTATTTT	CASSQGGLAGLTDTQYF
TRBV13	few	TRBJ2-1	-	TGTGCCAGCAGCTTGATGGGGATTGTAGCTCATGAGCAGTTCTTC	CASSLMGIVAHEQFF
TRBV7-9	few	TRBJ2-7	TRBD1	TGTGCCAGCAGCTATTCGGGGACAGGGTCCTACGAGCAGTACTTC	CASSYSGTGSYEQYF
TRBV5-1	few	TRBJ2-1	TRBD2	TGCGCCAGCAGCAGGGCTAGCGGGAGGGCCCATGAGCAGTTCTTC	CASSRASGRAHEQFF
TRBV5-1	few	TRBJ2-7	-	TGCGCCAGCAGCGACTCCTACGAGCAGTACTTC	CASSDSYEQYF
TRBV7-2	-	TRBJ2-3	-	TGTGCCAGCAGCTTAGCGATCGGAGGGAGCACAGATACGCAGTATTTT	CASSLAIGGSTDTQYF
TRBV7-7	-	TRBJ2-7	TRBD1	TGTGCCAGCAGCCGGGACAGGGGCTACGAGCAGTACTTC	CASSRDRGYEQYF
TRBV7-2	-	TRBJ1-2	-	TGTGCCAGCACCTACGGGGGAGGATATGGCTACACCTTC	CASTYGGGYGYTF
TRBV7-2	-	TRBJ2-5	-	TGTGCCAGCAGCTTAAAGATTCGGCCAGAGACCCAGTACTTC	CASSLKIRPETQYF
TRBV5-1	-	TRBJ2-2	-	TGCGCCAGCAGCCCGGGGCATTACACCGGGGAGCTGTTTTTT	CASSPGHYTGELFF
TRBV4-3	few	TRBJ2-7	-	TGCGCCAGCAGCCAAGAGTTGGCCTACGAGCAGTACTTC	CASSQELAYEQYF